This T cell receptor beta chain appears in the sequencing data of a study of cytomegalovirus exposure and HLA in healthy donors. The study, taken as a whole, reports: Generally TCR sequences proved uncommon, though certain public TCRs appeared in numerous donors.

The study ran its PCR with 60 Vbeta and 13 Jbeta primers. Original processing methods: Later, tens of millions of unique TCR beta chains were counted in an analysis, and about 10 million of them were shared. The table came from immunoSEQ multiplex PCR; TCRdb's copy has only in-frame clones and leaves some out. V and J calls and clone size are those listed in that table; D and trimming were worked out from the DNA. Among 160,000 or so clones listed, roughly 80% were seen once. Regarding this clone: What it binds is unknown.

The specimen sequenced was PBMCs. The TCR originated in a woman between 45 and 65 years old in good health and CMV-seronegative.

DNA for the CDR3: TGTGCCAGCAGCCCCGACAGGGCTCTTTCCTACGAGCAGTACTTC. This codes for CASSPDRALSYEQYF. This rearrangement joins TRBV7-2 to TRBJ2-7, with 7 bases identical to TRBD1. J was trimmed by 1 base and V by 5 bases; bases with no gene match: 8. This CDR3 has 15 amino acids. Germline assignment: CDR1 SGHTA and CDR2 FQGNSA.